This T cell receptor beta chain was sequenced for a study of shared clonotypes between healthy human individuals. Study information: Three plates each covered CD4 naive and memory; CD8 naive two, CD8 memory one. Study-wide findings and caveats: Investigators expected sequencing depth to affect clonotype sharing among donors.

The run depth of the assay was deep. Generated by immunoSEQ multiplex PCR, the TCRdb table keeps only in-frame clones and is missing some. The repertoire holds 850,000 to 1,200,000 clones, under 80% seen once, with 1.5% in the top ten. Trimming cost V 10 bases and J 1 base, with 13 bases left between them. This CDR3 has 13 residues. Germline-derived CDR1 and CDR2 are WNHNN and SYGVQD (reference sequence). About this clone: Antigen: not known.

J is TRBJ1-1 and V is TRBV10-1; a weak D match, TRBD1 (6 bases). This clonotype originated in a man aged 18 to 29 in good health. Sequenced input: memory CD4+ T cells sorted from blood. The subset: CD45RA-negative fraction. The CDR3: CATRQARNTEAFF. The CDR3 DNA is TGCGCCACGAGACAGGCCAGGAACACTGAAGCTTTCTTT.